Listed below are T cell receptor beta chains from one sample, sequenced in a study of T cell responses to AZD1222 COVID-19 vaccine. Generated by immunoSEQ multiplex PCR, the TCRdb table keeps only in-frame clones and is missing some. Of 150,000 to 200,000 clones in the sample, roughly 90% were seen once. The sequenced sample was peripheral blood, obtained on day 0 of AZD1222 vaccination. The receptors derive from an adult in good health. The CDR3 runs from the conserved cysteine through the conserved F or W. Each record gives: V gene, CDR3 length, CDR3 protein.

TRBV11-2 13 CASSSRDGRPQHF
TRBV14 15 CASSRQLSSTDTQYF
TRBV6-6 16 CASSRQISPTIYGYTF
TRBV7-2 17 CASSPQTSGMLPDTQYF
TRBV19 14 CASTVSSITDTQYF
TRBV4-2 16 CASSQASRSTNEKLFF
TRBV6-1 12 CASSENRDTQYF
TRBV11-2 16 CASSLGDLSGDNEQFF
TRBV19 18 CASSTFGTVASGANVLTF
TRBV30 12 CATGSSTDTQYF
TRBV5-1 15 CASSLDSEVGNTIYF
TRBV7-9 13 CASGDRAEDGYTF
TRBV19 14 CASSTQGSGQPQHF
TRBV5-1 15 CASSYEGARGSEQYF
TRBV28 15 CASSSDRQNGQPQHF
TRBV6-6 13 CASTLQGAGELFF
TRBV3-1/TRBV3-2 19 CASSPGSWGHARSSYEQYF
TRBV2 11 CASRLFNEQFF
TRBV6-5 15 CASTGEGLGKNEQFF
TRBV5-1 17 CASSSSEDPATNEKLFF
TRBV5-5 15 CASSRLAVRQETQYF
TRBV3-1/TRBV3-2 15 CASSQALAGVGEQFF